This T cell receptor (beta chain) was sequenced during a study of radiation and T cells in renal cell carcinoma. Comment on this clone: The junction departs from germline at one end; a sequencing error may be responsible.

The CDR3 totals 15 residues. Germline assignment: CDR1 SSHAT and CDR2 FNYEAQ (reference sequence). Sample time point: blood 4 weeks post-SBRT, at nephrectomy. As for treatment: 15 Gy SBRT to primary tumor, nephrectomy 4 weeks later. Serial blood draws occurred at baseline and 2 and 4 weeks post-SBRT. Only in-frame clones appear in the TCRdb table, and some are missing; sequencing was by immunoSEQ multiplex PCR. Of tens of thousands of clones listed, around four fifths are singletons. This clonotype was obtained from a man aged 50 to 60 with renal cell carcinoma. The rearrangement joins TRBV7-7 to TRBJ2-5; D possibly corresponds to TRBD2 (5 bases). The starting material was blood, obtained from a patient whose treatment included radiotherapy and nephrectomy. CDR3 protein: CASSFGPGNQETQYF. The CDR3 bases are TGTGCTAGCAGCTTTGGTCCGGGAAACCAAGAGACCCAGTACTTC.